This section outlines one T cell receptor beta chain sequence together with its context. Its antigen is not known. The CDR3 contains 15 residues. Germline V gene lookup returns CDR1 MNHEY and CDR2 SVGAGI. V shed 5 bases, J shed 5 bases, and the junction held 10 bases outside the gene matches. Using immunoSEQ multiplex PCR, the repertoire was profiled, and TCRdb retains in-frame clones only, with some absent. The profile shows fewer than 90,000 clones, over 75% of them singletons. The data belong to a study of OX40 agonist ivuxolimab in advanced cancers. Whole-study findings and limits: What antigens the expanded peripheral T cells recognized was never established.

The chain uses TRBV6-5 and TRBJ1-2, with 8 bases matching TRBD1. The sequencing here drew on CD4+ or CD8+ T cells sorted from blood, taken in a trial of the OX40 agonist ivuxolimab. The sequence derives from an adult with an advanced solid tumor such as melanoma, head and neck, liver or kidney cancer. CDR3 nucleotide sequence: TGTGCCAGCAGTCCTCAGGGGGCTCGAGGGTATGGCTACACCTTC. This encodes CASSPQGARGYGYTF.